This T cell receptor (beta chain) was recorded in a study of identical twins. V shed 0 bases and J shed 1 base, with 12 bases lying between them. Germline V gene lookup returns CDR1 ENHRY and CDR2 SYGVKD. This CDR3 has 16 residues. This clonotype showed up many times. Its matching antigen is unknown. Study-level findings and limits: Cross-sectional statistical analysis, not tracking of the same donors, underpinned the conclusions. Abundant beta clonotypes from cord blood had fewer insertions, unlike memory repertoires, which showed none.

Carrying unique molecular identifiers, the cDNA also gained a universal primer site through template switching. TCRdb re-called the 5' RACE reads with MiXCR, one entry per CDR3 protein. Here the sample spans fewer than 800,000 distinct CDR3 sequences, 7.1% being singletons. The sample also formed part of further work on yellow fever vaccine responses in identical twins.

The sample taken for sequencing was PBMCs. This chain connects TRBV10-3 to TRBJ1-1; D not certain. The origin of this receptor is a woman in her late teens or twenties in good health. CDR3 DNA sequence: TGTGCCATCAGTGAGTCTCCCTTTCCTGAGAACACTGAAGCTTTCTTT. As protein: CAISESPFPENTEAFF.